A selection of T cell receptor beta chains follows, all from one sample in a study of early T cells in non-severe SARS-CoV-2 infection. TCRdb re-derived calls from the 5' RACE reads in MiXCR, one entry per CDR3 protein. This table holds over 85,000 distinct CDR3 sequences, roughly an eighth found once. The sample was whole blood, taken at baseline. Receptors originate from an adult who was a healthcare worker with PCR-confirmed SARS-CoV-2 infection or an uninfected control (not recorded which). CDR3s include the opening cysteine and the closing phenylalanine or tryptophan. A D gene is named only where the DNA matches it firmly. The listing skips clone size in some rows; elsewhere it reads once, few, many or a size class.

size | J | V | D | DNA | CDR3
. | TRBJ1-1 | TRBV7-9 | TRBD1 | TGTGCCAGCAGCCCGGGACAGAGGGGGAACACTGAAGCTTTCTTT | CASSPGQRGNTEAFF
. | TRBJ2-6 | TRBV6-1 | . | TGTGCCAGCAACCCAATAGCCGCTTCTGGGGCCAACGTCCTGACTTTC | CASNPIAASGANVLTF
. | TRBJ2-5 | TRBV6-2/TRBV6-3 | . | TGTGCCAGCAGCCTTGGCCAGGACTCTTTGTCCTTC | CASSLGQDSLSF
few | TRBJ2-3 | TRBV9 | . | TGTGCCAGCAGCGTAGTACTGGATACGCAGTATTTT | CASSVVLDTQYF
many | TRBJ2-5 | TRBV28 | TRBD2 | TGTGCCAGCAGCGGATCCGGGACTAGCGAAGAGACCCAGTACTTC | CASSGSGTSEETQYF
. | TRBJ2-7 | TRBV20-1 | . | TGCAGTGCTAGTCTACCGGGACACCTCTACGAGCAGTACTTC | CSASLPGHLYEQYF
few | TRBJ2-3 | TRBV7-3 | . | TGTGCCAGCAGCTCCGAGCATCGGGATGAGGATACGCAGTATTTT | CASSSEHRDEDTQYF
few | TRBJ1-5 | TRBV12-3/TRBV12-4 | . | TGTGCCAGCAGTTTTACGGCCTACCCGGATCAGCCCCAGCATTTT | CASSFTAYPDQPQHF
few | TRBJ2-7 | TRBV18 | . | TGTGCCAGCTCACGTCCTGGCGACTACGAGCAGTACTTC | CASSRPGDYEQYF
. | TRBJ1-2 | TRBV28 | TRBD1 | TGTGCCAGCAGTTTACTACCGGGACAGGGAGACTACACCTTC | CASSLLPGQGDYTF
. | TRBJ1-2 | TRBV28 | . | TGTGCCATCAGGTTCCCCTCTTATGGCTACACCTTC | CAIRFPSYGYTF
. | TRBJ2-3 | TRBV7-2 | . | TGTGCCAGCAGCTTGGTCGACGGACGCGATACGCAGTATTTT | CASSLVDGRDTQYF
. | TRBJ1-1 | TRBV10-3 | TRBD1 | TGTGCCATCAGATCTACAGGGGGCGAACAAAAAAACACTGAAGCTTTCTTT | CAIRSTGGEQKNTEAFF
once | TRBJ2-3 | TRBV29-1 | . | TGCAGCGTTGAAGGCCGCGACAGAACAGATACGCAGTATTTT | CSVEGRDRTDTQYF
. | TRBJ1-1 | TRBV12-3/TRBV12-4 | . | TGTGCCAGCAGTCCCCGCCCCGGGACGGAAAACACTGAAGCTTTCTTT | CASSPRPGTENTEAFF
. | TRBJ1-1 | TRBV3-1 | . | TGTGCCAGCAGCCTTCCCGGCAGGAACACTGAAGCTTTCTTT | CASSLPGRNTEAFF
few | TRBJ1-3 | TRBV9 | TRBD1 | TGTGCCAGCAGCCCCCTTCCGACAGGGAGCTTTGGAAACACCATATATTTT | CASSPLPTGSFGNTIYF
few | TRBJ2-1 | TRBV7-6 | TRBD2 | TGTGCCAGCAGCTCTAGCGGGATCTCCTACAATGAGCAGTTCTTC | CASSSSGISYNEQFF
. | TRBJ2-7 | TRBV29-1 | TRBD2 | TGCAGCGTTGGGACTAGCGGCGAGCAGTACTTC | CSVGTSGEQYF
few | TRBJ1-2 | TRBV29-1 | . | TGCAGCGCAGGGGACACTCTTAACTATGGCTACACCTTC | CSAGDTLNYGYTF
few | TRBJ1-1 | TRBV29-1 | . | TGCAGCGTTTTAGGGGGGAGCACTGAAGCTTTCTTT | CSVLGGSTEAFF
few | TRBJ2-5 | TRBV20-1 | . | TGCAGTGCTAGAGTGGGACCCCCGCAAGAGACCCAGTACTTC | CSARVGPPQETQYF
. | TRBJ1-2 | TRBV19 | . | TGTGCCAGTAGTCGGGACATCGGCGGCTACACCTTC | CASSRDIGGYTF
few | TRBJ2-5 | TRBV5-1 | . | TGCGCCAGCAGCTTGGGGGCGGCGGGACAAGAGACCCAGTACTTC | CASSLGAAGQETQYF
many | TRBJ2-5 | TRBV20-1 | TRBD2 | TGCAGTGCTAGATTATTGGCCCCGGGACTAAATGAAGAGACCCAGTACTTC | CSARLLAPGLNEETQYF
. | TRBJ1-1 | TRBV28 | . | TGTGCCAGCAGTTTCGTGCTCTCTGAAGCTTTCTTT | CASSFVLSEAFF
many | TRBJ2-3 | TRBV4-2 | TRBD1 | TGTGCCAGCAGTCGGGACAGGTCCACAGATACGCAGTATTTT | CASSRDRSTDTQYF
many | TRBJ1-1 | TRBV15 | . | TGTGCCACCAGCAGAGATAGAGGGGGTGAAGCTTTCTTT | CATSRDRGGEAFF
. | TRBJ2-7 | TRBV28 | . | TGTGCCAGCAGTTTGGAGGGGGGCACCTACGAGCAGTACTTC | CASSLEGGTYEQYF
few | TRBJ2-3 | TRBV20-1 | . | TGCAGTGCCCGCCCGGCAGATACGCAGTATTTT | CSARPADTQYF
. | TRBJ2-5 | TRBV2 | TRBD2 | TGTGCCAGCTCTAGCGGGGTCTTCCAAGAGACCCAGTACTTC | CASSSGVFQETQYF
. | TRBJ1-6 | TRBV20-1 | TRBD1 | TGCAGTGCTAGGGACAGGAATACAATCAATTCACCCCTCCACTTT | CSARDRNTINSPLHF
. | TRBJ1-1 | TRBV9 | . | TGTGCCAGCAGCGGAAACAGGGCCCCCACTGAAGCTTTCTTT | CASSGNRAPTEAFF
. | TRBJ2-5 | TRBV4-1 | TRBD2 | TGCGCCAGCAGCCAACTAGCGGGAGGGCCGAAGACCCAGTACTTC | CASSQLAGGPKTQYF
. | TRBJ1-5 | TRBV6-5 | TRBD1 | TGTGCCAGCAGTCCCGTTCCAGGGGGCGACCAGCCCCAGCATTTT | CASSPVPGGDQPQHF
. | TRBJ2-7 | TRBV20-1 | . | TGCAGTGCTAGAACGGGGCCGGCCTACGAGCAGTACTTC | CSARTGPAYEQYF
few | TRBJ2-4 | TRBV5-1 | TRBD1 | TGCGCCAGCAGGCAAGACAGGGCAAAAAACATTCAGTACTTC | CASRQDRAKNIQYF
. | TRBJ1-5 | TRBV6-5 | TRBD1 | TGTGCCAGCAGTTCCATATACAGGGGAAGCAATCAGCCCCAGCATTTT | CASSSIYRGSNQPQHF
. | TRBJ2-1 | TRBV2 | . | TGTGCCAGCACGTCGGGACCCAACTACAGTGAGCAGTTCTTC | CASTSGPNYSEQFF